This TCR beta chain is drawn from a study of blood T cell repertoires in COVID-19. About the study: The study drew acute and convalescent COVID-19 samples from the United States, Italy and Spain.

The table came from immunoSEQ multiplex PCR; TCRdb's copy has only in-frame clones and leaves some out. This table holds roughly 190,000 clones, around four fifths found once. Enrollment of patients from Seattle took place during active infection, with longitudinal follow-up. This clonotype was obtained from a woman in her sixties or seventies with COVID-19, enrolled during active disease. The sequenced sample was peripheral blood.

CDR3 sequence reads: CASSRDRGNGYTF. CDR3 coding DNA: TGTGCCAGCAGCCGCGACAGGGGAAATGGCTACACCTTC. The rearrangement uses TRBV14 and TRBJ1-2; 8 bases agree with TRBD1. The CDR3 covers 13 residues. The germline V gene encodes CDR1 SGHDN and CDR2 FVKESK. Trimming removed 4 bases from V and 6 bases from J; junction bases left unmatched: 4.